This TCR beta chain emerged from a study of T cell responses to AZD1222 COVID-19 vaccine. Study summary: Investigators merged groups given second doses at roughly 4 or roughly 12 weeks. General study results and limits: Repertoire sampling occurred only after the peak T cell response. Donors, mostly white British, included more females; clonal diversity was possibly underestimated.

Only in-frame clones appear in the TCRdb table, and some are missing; sequencing was by immunoSEQ multiplex PCR. The sample records around 110,000 clones, approximately 84% being singletons. Notes on this clone: Antigen specificity is unknown.

The CDR3 covers 13 residues. Trimming removed 3 bases from V and 0 bases from J, with 6 bases in between. Here the sequenced sample was peripheral blood, taken on day 0 of AZD1222 vaccination. The chain is built from TRBV12-3 or TRBV12-4 and TRBJ2-7; D is unresolved. The source of this sequence is an adult in good health. CDR3 nucleotide sequence: TGTGCCAGCAGTTTCGGCCCCTCCTACGAGCAGTACTTC. Protein product: CASSFGPSYEQYF.